Included here is one TCR beta chain sequence, with context. Its antigen is unknown. This CDR3 spans 13 amino acids. Germline V gene data show CDR1 as GTSNPN and CDR2 as SVGIG (reference sequence). The V end lost 0 bases, the J end lost 5 bases, and 8 bases lay between the germline ends. Clones were read by immunoSEQ multiplex PCR, and TCRdb kept only the in-frame ones, dropping some. The sample shows about 130,000 clones, roughly 86% of them seen only once. The data were taken from a study of T cell responses to AZD1222 COVID-19 vaccine. Study in general: Whether given at about 4 or about 12 weeks, second doses were pooled.

Study results and caveats: No day 14 peak samples; only post-peak repertoires were characterized. Spike was spanned by vaccine-associated CD4 TCRs, which were dominant at 160-218 and 743-854.

The chain uses TRBV30 and TRBJ1-5, with D possibly being TRBD1 (6 bases). The sequence came from an adult in good health. The material was peripheral blood, obtained on day 0 of AZD1222 vaccination. The CDR3 region is CAWSVRTDQPQHF. The CDR3 DNA follows: TGTGCCTGGAGTGTACGGACAGATCAGCCCCAGCATTTT.